These 19 T cell receptor beta chains were all obtained from the same sample, sequenced in a study of T cells in localized non-small cell lung cancer. Produced via immunoSEQ multiplex PCR; TCRdb's table is partial and in-frame only. Of about 31,000 clones in the sample, approximately 86% are singletons; the top ten hold roughly 4%. The material was peripheral blood mononuclear cells, obtained before any cancer treatment. The receptors were gathered from a woman aged 40-70 years with stage III lung adenocarcinoma.

The chain uses TRBV16 and TRBJ2-3; D could derive from TRBD1 or TRBD2 (6 bases each). The CDR3 totals 14 residues. Germline loops: CDR1 KGHSY, CDR2 FQNENV. Trimming pared 4 bases from V and 5 bases from J, leaving 13 bases between. As DNA, the CDR3 is TGTGCCAGCAGCCCCACAGGGCGGGGAGATACGCAGTATTTT. It encodes CASSPTGRGDTQYF.

The rearrangement links TRBV5-5 to TRBJ1-2; no clear D gene. Trimming took 2 bases from V and 0 from J, leaving 11 bases between them. The germline CDR1 and CDR2 sequences are SGHKS and YYEKEE (reference sequence). The length of the CDR3 is 15 residues. CDR3: CASSFLQQANYGYTF. The CDR3 DNA reads as TGTGCCAGCAGCTTTTTACAGCAGGCTAACTATGGCTACACCTTC.

This rearrangement joins TRBV7-2 to TRBJ1-5; D gene unclear. Germline assignment: CDR1 SGHTA and CDR2 FQGNSA. Trimming took off 0 bases at V and 7 bases at J, with 4 bases between the two ends. The CDR3 is 12 residues long. In DNA, the CDR3 is TGTGCCAGCAGCTTAGCGAGACAGCCCCAGCATTTT. The encoded protein is CASSLARQPQHF.

The genes are TRBV7-2 and TRBJ2-5; possible D gene TRBD1, 6 bases. The ends were cut back, 5 bases at V and 5 bases at J, with 15 bases in the middle. There are 14 residues in the CDR3. The germline V gene encodes CDR1 SGHTA and CDR2 FQGNSA. The CDR3 region has the DNA TGTGCCAGCAGCCAGGGGCAAGTCCAGGAGACCCAGTACTTC. Translated: CASSQGQVQETQYF.

This rearrangement joins TRBV7-2 to TRBJ2-5; 8 bases are shared with TRBD2. Germline assignment: CDR1 SGHTA and CDR2 FQGNSA. CDR3 size: 17 residues. The ends lost 1 base at V and 7 bases at J; junction bases unmatched: 14. The CDR3 sequence: CASSLVGGQSGSMTQYF. The CDR3 DNA is TGTGCCAGCAGCTTAGTGGGGGGCCAGAGCGGGAGTATGACCCAGTACTTC.

This clone was detected once. The rearrangement joins TRBV4-3 to TRBJ1-1; a possible D gene is TRBD1 (6 bases). This CDR3 comprises 15 residues. The V end was cut by 3 bases, the J end by 2 bases, with 13 bases between. Germline V gene lookup returns CDR1 LGHNA and CDR2 YSLEER. The CDR3 bases are TGCGCCAGCAGCCATGCACAGGGAGGAAACACTGAAGCTTTCTTT. Its translation: CASSHAQGGNTEAFF.

The chain is built from TRBV30 and TRBJ2-3, with D uncertain. Trimming pared 3 bases from V and 0 bases from J, leaving 10 bases between. CDR3 length: 14 amino acids. The germline V gene encodes CDR1 GTSNPN and CDR2 SVGIG (reference sequence). This CDR3 is CAWSAWGSTDTQYF. The CDR3 region has the DNA TGTGCCTGGAGCGCTTGGGGTAGCACAGATACGCAGTATTTT.

The chain recombines TRBV19 with TRBJ1-4; D not certain. Per the germline V gene, CDR1 is LNHDA and CDR2 is SQIVND (reference sequence). With 6 bases removed from V and 8 bases from J, the gap between germline ends came to 16 bases. The CDR3 length is 14 residues. The CDR3 sequence is CASSLSLYGEKLFF. The DNA for the CDR3 is TGTGCCAGTAGCCTTTCCCTCTACGGAGAAAAACTGTTTTTT.

V usage is TRBV20-1 and J usage is TRBJ1-1; D remains unclear. V lost 8 bases, J lost 8 bases, and 15 bases lay in between. Germline V CDR1 and CDR2: DFQATT, SNEGSKA (reference sequence). This CDR3 has 11 residues. The chain's CDR3 is CSPFGPAEAFF. CDR3 nucleotides: TGCAGTCCCTTCGGCCCAGCGGAAGCTTTCTTT.

This chain joins TRBV11-1 and TRBJ2-3, with 7 bases lining up with TRBD2. Looked up from germline, CDR1 is SGHAT and CDR2 is FQDESV (reference sequence). The J segment lost 9 bases and the V segment lost 5 bases, leaving 5 bases of the junction unmatched. This CDR3 region has 12 residues. CDR3 sequence reads: CASSLGLSTQYF. In DNA, the CDR3 is TGTGCCAGCAGCCTGGGACTATCAACGCAGTATTTT.

The gene calls are TRBV10-3 and TRBJ2-7, with TRBD1 identical over 9 bases. Germline V gene data show CDR1 as ENHRY and CDR2 as SYGVKD. The length of the CDR3 is 16 residues. The V gene end was trimmed by 3 bases and the J gene end by 1 base; junction bases not matched to a gene: 7. The CDR3 bases are TGTGCCATCAGTGAAACCTCGGACAGGGGTTCCTACGAGCAGTACTTC. It is translated as CAISETSDRGSYEQYF.

V usage is TRBV2 and J usage is TRBJ1-2; D uncertain. V dropped 6 bases and J dropped 3 bases, with 17 bases sitting between them. CDR1 is SNHLY, CDR2 FYNNEI, per germline. The CDR3 has 15 amino acids. CDR3 loop: CASRSAFRLYYGYTF. The CDR3 DNA reads TGTGCCAGCAGAAGTGCGTTCAGGCTTTACTATGGCTACACCTTC. The full variable domain, its missing parts supplied by reference TRBV2 and TRBJ1-2, is EPEVTQTPSHQVTQMGQEVILRCVPISNHLYFYWYRQILGQKVEFLVSFYNNEISEKSEIFDDQFSVERPDGSNFTLKIRSTKLEDSAMYFCASRSAFRLYYGYTFGSGTRLTVV.

The rearrangement links TRBV18 to TRBJ2-5; D might be TRBD2 (6 bases). The CDR3 is 13 amino acids. Germline V CDR1 and CDR2: KGHSH, LQKENI. The germline V and J ends were trimmed by 2 bases and 2 bases, with 6 bases remaining between them. In nucleotides, the CDR3 is TGTGCCAGCTCACCAGCGGGGCAAGAGACCCAGTACTTC. This translates into CASSPAGQETQYF.

The V call is TRBV7-2, the J call TRBJ1-2, with no clear D. The ends were cut back, 3 bases at V and 4 bases at J, with 12 bases in the middle. Germline V lookup: CDR1 SGHTA, CDR2 FQGNSA. CDR3 length: 14 residues. CDR3 nucleotide sequence: TGTGCCAGCAGCTTCGGTTGGGAGTTCTATGGCTACACCTTC. It specifies CASSFGWEFYGYTF.

The chain recombines TRBV11-2 with TRBJ2-1; no definite D call. V shed 5 bases and J shed 3 bases, with 8 bases lying between them. Germline V gene lookup returns CDR1 SGHAT and CDR2 FQNNGV. The CDR3 has 13 residues. CDR3 loop: CASSPMDYNEQFF. The CDR3 nucleotides read TGTGCCAGCAGCCCCATGGACTACAATGAGCAGTTCTTC. The variable domain in full, completed from reference TRBV11-2 and TRBJ2-1, reads EAGVAQSPRYKIIEKRQSVAFWCNPISGHATLYWYQQILGQGPKLLIQFQNNGVVDDSQLPKDRFSAERLKGVDSTLKIQPAKLEDSAVYLCASSPMDYNEQFFGPGTRLTVL.

This rearrangement joins TRBV18 to TRBJ2-7; either TRBD1 or TRBD2 may fit D (5 bases each). Germline assignment: CDR1 KGHSH and CDR2 LQKENI. There are 14 residues in the CDR3. V lost 0 bases, J lost 3 bases, and 9 bases lay in between. CDR3 loop: CASSPPRDGYEQYF. The DNA for the CDR3 is TGTGCCAGCTCACCACCCCGGGACGGCTACGAGCAGTACTTC.

The V call is TRBV6-5, the J call TRBJ2-7; TRBD2 might be the D (6 bases). The V and J ends lost 2 bases and 0 bases respectively, with 11 bases between them. CDR1 MNHEY and CDR2 SVGAGI come from the germline V gene. The CDR3 totals 15 residues. CDR3 DNA sequence: TGTGCCAGCAGTTACAGGGTGGGGGGCTCCTACGAGCAGTACTTC. Translated: CASSYRVGGSYEQYF.

V is TRBV6-1 and J is TRBJ1-4; tentatively, D is TRBD1 (6 bases). This CDR3 region has 13 residues. V was shortened by 11 bases and J by 5 bases, with 15 bases between the two germline ends. Germline assignment: CDR1 MNHNS and CDR2 SASEGT. The CDR3 DNA sequence: TGTGCCTGTGAGAGGCAGGGGAATGAAAAACTGTTTTTT. This codes for CACERQGNEKLFF.

This chain connects TRBV27 to TRBJ2-7; D possibly corresponds to TRBD2 (6 bases). The ends were cut back, 6 bases at V and 5 bases at J, with 17 bases in the middle. Germline V gives CDR1 MNHEY, CDR2 SMNVEV (reference sequence). This CDR3 spans 14 amino acids. Written as DNA, the CDR3 is TGTGCCAGCAGCATTCGGGACTCTCGGAACGAGCAGTACTTC. It translates to CASSIRDSRNEQYF.